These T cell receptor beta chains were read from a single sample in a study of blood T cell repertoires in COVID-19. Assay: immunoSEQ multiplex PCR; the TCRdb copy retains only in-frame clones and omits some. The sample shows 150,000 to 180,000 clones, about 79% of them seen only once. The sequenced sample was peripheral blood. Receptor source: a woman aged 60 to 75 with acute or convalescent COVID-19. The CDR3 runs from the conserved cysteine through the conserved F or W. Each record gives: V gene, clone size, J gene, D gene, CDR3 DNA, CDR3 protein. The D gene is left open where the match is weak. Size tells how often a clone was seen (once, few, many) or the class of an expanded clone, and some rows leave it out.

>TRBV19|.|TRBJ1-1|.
TGTGCCAGTAGTGTCGCCGGTCGGAACACTGAAGCTTTCTTT
CASSVAGRNTEAFF
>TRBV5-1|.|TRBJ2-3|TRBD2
TGCGCCAGCAGCTTGGTGGCTAGCGGTAGCACAGATACGCAGTATTTT
CASSLVASGSTDTQYF
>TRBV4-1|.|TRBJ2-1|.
TGCGCCAGCAGCCAAGATAAATACAATGAGCAGTTCTTC
CASSQDKYNEQFF
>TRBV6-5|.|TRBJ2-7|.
TGTGCCAGCAGTTACTCTGGTCGGGGATCCTACGAGCAGTACTTC
CASSYSGRGSYEQYF
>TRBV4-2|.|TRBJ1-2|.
TGTGCCAGCAGCCTCGGGTTCAGGGATCCCAACTATGGCTACACCTTC
CASSLGFRDPNYGYTF
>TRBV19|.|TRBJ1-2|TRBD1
TGTGCCAGTAGTATCCCGGACAGGGCGCGTGGCTACACCTTC
CASSIPDRARGYTF
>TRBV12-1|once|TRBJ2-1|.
TGTGCCAGCAGCTTTCAGAGGGGGGGCCACAATGAGCAGTTCTTC
CASSFQRGGHNEQFF
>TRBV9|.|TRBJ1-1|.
TGTGCCAGCAGCGTAGTCAGTGAGAACACTGAAGCTTTCTTT
CASSVVSENTEAFF
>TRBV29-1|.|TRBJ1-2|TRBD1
TGCAGCGGATGGCAGGGGGGCTATGGCTACACCTTC
CSGWQGGYGYTF
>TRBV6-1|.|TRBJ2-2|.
TGTGCCAGCAGTGAAAATGGAGCGAACACCGGGGAGCTGTTTTTT
CASSENGANTGELFF
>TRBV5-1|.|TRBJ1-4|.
TGCGCCAGCAGCCCAGGCCAAACCCAGCCATATGAAAAACTGTTTTTT
CASSPGQTQPYEKLFF
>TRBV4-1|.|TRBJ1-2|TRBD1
TGCGCCAGCAGCCAAGCCGAGGACAGGGTCTATGGCTACACCTTC
CASSQAEDRVYGYTF
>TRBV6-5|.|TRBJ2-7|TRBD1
TGTGCCAGCAGCCTTACCTACAGGGGCCACGAGCAGTACTTC
CASSLTYRGHEQYF
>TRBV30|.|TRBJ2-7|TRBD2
TGTGCCTGGAGTTTACTAGCGGGGACCCATCAGTACTTC
CAWSLLAGTHQYF
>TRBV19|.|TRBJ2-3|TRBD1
TGTGCCAGTAGGGACAGGGTGGATACGCAGTATTTT
CASRDRVDTQYF
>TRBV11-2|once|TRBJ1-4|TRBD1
TGTGCCAGCAGCTCCGGGACAGGGAGACGGCTACATGAAAAACTGTTTTTT
CASSSGTGRRLHEKLFF
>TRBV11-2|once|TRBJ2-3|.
TGTGCCAGCAGCTTTTCCCCTAGCGCTACAGATACGCAGTATTTT
CASSFSPSATDTQYF
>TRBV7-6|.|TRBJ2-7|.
TGTGCCAGCAGTCCCCAGCCGGGGGAAACCTACGAGCAGTACTTC
CASSPQPGETYEQYF
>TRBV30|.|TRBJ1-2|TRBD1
TGTGCCTGGGGGGGACAGGTCGGTGGCTACTATGGCTACACCTTC
CAWGGQVGGYYGYTF
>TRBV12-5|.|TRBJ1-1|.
TGTGCTAGTGGTTTCGGGACATCGAACACTGAAGCTTTCTTT
CASGFGTSNTEAFF
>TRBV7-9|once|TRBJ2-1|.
TGTGCCAGCAGCAATAGGAGAGGACTCGCTTTTTCTGAGCAGTTCTTC
CASSNRRGLAFSEQFF
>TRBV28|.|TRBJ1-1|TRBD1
TGTGCCAGCTTACAGGGGGCACGGACTGAAGCTTTCTTT
CASLQGARTEAFF
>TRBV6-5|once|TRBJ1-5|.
TGTGCCAGCAGAGAGGCGGTGAGTTCGAATCAGCCCCAGCATTTT
CASREAVSSNQPQHF
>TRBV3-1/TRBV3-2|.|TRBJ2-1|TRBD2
TGTGCCAGCAGCCAAAATAAGCGGGGTGACCTCAGCGAGCAGTTCTTC
CASSQNKRGDLSEQFF
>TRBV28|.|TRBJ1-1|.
TGTGCCAGCATGGCAGGTACTGAAGCTTTCTTT
CASMAGTEAFF
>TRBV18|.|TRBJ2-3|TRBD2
TGTGCCAGCTCGATCGGCGGGGGAGCAGATACGCAGTATTTT
CASSIGGGADTQYF
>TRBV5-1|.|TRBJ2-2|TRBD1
TGCGCCAGCAGTTACCGGGACAGGGGCACCGGGGAGCTGTTTTTT
CASSYRDRGTGELFF
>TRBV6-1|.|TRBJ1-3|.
TGTGCCAGCAGCCTAACGGGTGGAAACACCATATATTTT
CASSLTGGNTIYF
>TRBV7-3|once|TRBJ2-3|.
TGTGCCAGCAGCCCATCCAGAACAGATACGCAGTATTTT
CASSPSRTDTQYF
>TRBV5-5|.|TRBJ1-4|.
TGTGCCAGCAGCTTTCTTAATGAAAAACTGTTTTTT
CASSFLNEKLFF
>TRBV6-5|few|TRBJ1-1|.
TGTGCCAGCAGTTACTCGGCCGGGGTAGGCACTGAAGCTTTCTTT
CASSYSAGVGTEAFF
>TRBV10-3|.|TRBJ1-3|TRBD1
TGTGCCATCAGCTCAGGACAGGGCGAAAGAAACACCATATATTTT
CAISSGQGERNTIYF
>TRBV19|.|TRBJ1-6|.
TGTGCCAGTAGTATATTCGGCGCCAGAGGCGATTCACCCCTCCACTTT
CASSIFGARGDSPLHF
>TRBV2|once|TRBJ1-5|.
TGTGCCAGCAGAGAAGACCCTGGGGGGAACAATCAGCCCCAGCATTTT
CASREDPGGNNQPQHF
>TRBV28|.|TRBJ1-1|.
TGTGCCAGCAGTTTTCAAAGCCTGAACACTGAAGCTTTCTTT
CASSFQSLNTEAFF
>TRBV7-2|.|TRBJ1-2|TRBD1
TGTGCCAGCAGCTTAGCCCGGGACAGGGGGCATGGCTACACCTTC
CASSLARDRGHGYTF
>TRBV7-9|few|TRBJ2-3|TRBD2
TGTGCCAGCAGCTGGCGGGGGAGAGTGATTGATACGCAGTATTTT
CASSWRGRVIDTQYF
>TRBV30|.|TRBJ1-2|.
TGTGCCTGGAGTGTTGGCTTAACCTATGGCTACACCTTC
CAWSVGLTYGYTF
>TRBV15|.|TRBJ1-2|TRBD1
TGTGCCACCAGCAGAACAGGGGGCGCGGTATCCTATGGCTACACCTTC
CATSRTGGAVSYGYTF
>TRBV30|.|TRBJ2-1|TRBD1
TGTGCCTGGGTAGACAGGGGGGTTCGGAATGAGCAGTTCTTC
CAWVDRGVRNEQFF
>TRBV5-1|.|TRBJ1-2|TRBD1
TGCGCCAGCAGCTTTTTGAGTTTAACAGGGGCCGGCTACACCTTC
CASSFLSLTGAGYTF
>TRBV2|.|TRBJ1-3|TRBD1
TGTGCCAGCAGGAAAACAGGGGGCCCGACTGGAAACACCATATATTTT
CASRKTGGPTGNTIYF
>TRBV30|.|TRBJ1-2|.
TGTGCCTGGAGTGTTCTCAGGGTGCGACATGGCTACACCTTC
CAWSVLRVRHGYTF
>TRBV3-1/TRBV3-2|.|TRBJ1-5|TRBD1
TGTGCCAGCAGCCAAGAAGACAGGGTCGATCAGCCCCAGCATTTT
CASSQEDRVDQPQHF
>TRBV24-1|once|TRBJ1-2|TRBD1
TGTGCCACCAGTGACGGGACAGCCTATGGCTACACCTTC
CATSDGTAYGYTF
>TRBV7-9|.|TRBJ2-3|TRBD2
TGTGCCAGCAGCCCCGCTCCCACTAGCGGGGGGGCCACAGATACGCAGTATTTT
CASSPAPTSGGATDTQYF
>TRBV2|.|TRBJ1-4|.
TGTGCCAGCAGTGATGTCCGGGGTGGGAAGAAACTGTTTTTT
CASSDVRGGKKLFF
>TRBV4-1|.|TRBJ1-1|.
TGCGCCAGCAGTCTGCTAGGGGGAAACACTGAAGCTTTCTTT
CASSLLGGNTEAFF
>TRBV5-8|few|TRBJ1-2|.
TGTGCCAGCAGCTCCTCATGGAGGGGGGGGCGAGGCTACACCTTC
CASSSSWRGGRGYTF
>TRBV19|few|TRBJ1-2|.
TGTGCCAGTAGTATAGGGCCAGCTAACTATGGCTACACCTTC
CASSIGPANYGYTF
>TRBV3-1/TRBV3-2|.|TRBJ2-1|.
TGTGCCAGCAGCCAAGTCCAGGGGCGGTCCAATGAGCAGTTCTTC
CASSQVQGRSNEQFF
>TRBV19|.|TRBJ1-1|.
TGTGCCAGTAGACGAGAGACTGAAGCTTTCTTT
CASRRETEAFF
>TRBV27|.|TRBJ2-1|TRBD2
TGTGCCAGCAGTTCCCCTGGACTAGCGGGGTTTGCAAATGAGCAGTTCTTC
CASSSPGLAGFANEQFF
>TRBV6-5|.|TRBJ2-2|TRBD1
TGTGCCAGCAGAATAACAGGGGGAGACACCGGGGAGCTGTTTTTT
CASRITGGDTGELFF